Below are 6 T cell receptor beta chains sequenced from a single sample in a study of human T cells and chemical hapten exposure. Time point given: pre-sensitization, week 0. As for treatment: therapeutic diphenylcyclopropenone sensitization with weekly scalp DPC. TCRdb recomputed calls from the RACE reads with MiXCR, one row per CDR3 protein. This table has a few hundred thousand distinct CDR3 sequences, 4.5% to 5.5% appearing once. The sequences come from whole blood, collected in connection with sensitization to the hapten diphenylcyclopropenone (DPC). The receptor set was obtained from a woman younger than 30 with alopecia areata. Some clones in this sample may be carry-over from other donors' samples.

This clonotype was recorded at least ten times. V usage is TRBV20-1 and J usage is TRBJ1-2; 7 nucleotides agree with TRBD1. J gave up 5 bases and V 3 bases, and 9 bases lay outside the gene matches. The CDR3 runs 14 residues. CDR1 is DFQATT and CDR2 is SNEGSKA in the germline V gene (reference sequence). CDR3 nucleotides: TGCAGTGCTAGTCGTCCGACAGGGAGATATGGCTACACCTTC. Translating gives CSASRPTGRYGYTF.

This clonotype was seen a handful of times. This chain links TRBV4-3 with TRBJ1-1, with D uncertain. Germline V gene lookup returns CDR1 LGHNA and CDR2 YSLEER. The CDR3 contains 18 residues. V was shortened by 0 bases and J by 4 bases, with 21 bases between the two germline ends. The CDR3 coding sequence is TGCGCCAGCAGCCAAGATCTATACTCTCCCTGGAGAACCACTGAAGCTTTCTTT. Translation: CASSQDLYSPWRTTEAFF.

This clonotype was found many times. V usage is TRBV7-6 and J usage is TRBJ1-1; no reliable D call. CDR1 is SGHVS and CDR2 is FNYEAQ in the germline V gene. This CDR3 spans 13 amino acids. V lost 1 base and J lost 1, with 4 bases in between. The CDR3 nucleotides are TGTGCCAGCAGCTTAGAAGAGAACACTGAAGCTTTCTTT. It translates to CASSLEENTEAFF.

This clonotype was picked up a small number of times. This chain uses TRBV2 with TRBJ2-2, with 11 nucleotides matching TRBD2. Germline assignment: CDR1 SNHLY and CDR2 FYNNEI. The CDR3 runs to 13 residues. V dropped 8 bases and J dropped 6; count of bases not matched to a gene: 2. Here the CDR3 DNA reads TGTGCCAGCCGACTAGCGGGATCCGGGGAGCTGTTTTTT. Translation gives CASRLAGSGELFF.

The table lists this clonotype with many counts. This chain uses TRBV7-2 with TRBJ2-4; TRBD1 matches 8 bases. The J segment lost 7 bases and the V segment lost 1 base, leaving 3 bases of the junction unmatched. Germline CDR1 and CDR2: SGHTA and FQGNSA. The CDR3 consists of 14 residues. CDR3 protein: CASSLGQGANIQYF. The CDR3 nucleotides are TGTGCCAGCAGCTTAGGCCAGGGGGCGAACATTCAGTACTTC.

The rearrangement uses TRBV20-1 and TRBJ2-3, with TRBD2 as a possible D gene (5 bases). The CDR3 contains 14 residues. CDR1 is DFQATT, CDR2 SNEGSKA, per germline (reference sequence). The ends were cut back, 2 bases at V and 3 bases at J, with 12 bases in the middle. The CDR3 nucleotides read TGCAGTGCTAGATACGCGGGCCAAACAGATACGCAGTATTTT. Protein product: CSARYAGQTDTQYF.